This T cell receptor beta chain was identified during a study of blood T cell repertoires in COVID-19 (TCRdb year 2020). For context, the study as a whole: Samples covering the acute and convalescent phases of COVID-19 were provided by collaborators in the United States, Italy and Spain. Samples were obtained from the ongoing ImmuneRACE study (first 160 participants) and from some 1,200 subjects provided by 6 global collaborators. The dataset comprised deeply sampled blood TCRbeta repertoires from subjects exposed to, actively infected with, or recovered from COVID-19. The repertoires were released in a freely available public database intended as a resource for research on the immune response to SARS-CoV-2. The prospective study material was composed of cDNA or gDNA derived from T cells, B-cell-depleted T cells, or PBMCs. Where available, HLA class I and class II types were taken from metadata supplied by the sample provider and were not determined by assay-based typing. A de-identified subject ID, COVID-19 status, age in years and sex were almost always included in the sample metadata.

The full study reports these points: The quantity of clinical and demographic metadata differed by source and by participant and was supplied without curation.

Each collaborating institution followed its own protocols to collect whole blood in K2EDTA tubes. For TCRbeta analysis, collaborators shipped samples as frozen whole blood, isolated PBMCs, or DNA extracted from either of those sample types. The immunoSEQ Assay, a bias-controlled multiplex PCR, was used to amplify TCRbeta CDR3 regions from genomic DNA. On the study's bioinformatics: Nucleated cell counts per sample were estimated from amplification of reference gene primers within the assay. To quantify the absolute abundance of each unique TCRbeta CDR3 rearrangement, sequence reads were collapsed and filtered. Productive Simpson clonality was computed per sample as the square root of Simpson's diversity index over productive rearrangements. TCRdb provides this immuneACCESS table in a form limited to in-frame rearrangements. Some clones are lacking; in checked studies, under half of them reflect an unresolved V gene, and why the rest are absent is not known. That table is the source of V, J and clone size, and D and trimming were worked out from the DNA. The sample table lists 100,000 or so clones, roughly 79% of them with a count of one. Over 8.5% of the sample belongs to the ten largest clones.

This clone occurred a few times. No cognate antigen has been identified for it. Nothing much larger sits one base from this clone, and base qualities are not available. CDR1 and CDR2 are read off the germline V gene as SNHLY and FYNNEI. The CDR3, from cysteine to phenylalanine, totals 15 residues. Only the CDR3 DNA stays, 45 bases, in frame from base 1. Unmatched junction bases come to 6, with V trimmed by 6 bases and J by 3 bases. This receptor was taken from a woman between 65 and 79 years old with acute or convalescent COVID-19. The chain is assembled from TRBV2 and TRBJ2-1, and 9 bases in between align with TRBD1. Sequencing was performed on peripheral blood. This receptor has the CDR3 CASSRRQGGYNEQFF. The DNA sequence is TGTGCCAGCAGCCGTAGACAGGGGGGCTACAATGAGCAGTTCTTC.